These T cell receptor beta chains were read from a single sample in a study of CD8 T cells in Susac syndrome. TCRdb processed the immunoSEQ multiplex PCR reads anew with MiXCR; each CDR3 protein has one entry. The data hold 150,000 to 250,000 distinct CDR3 sequences, with about 95% observed a single time. Specimen: CD4+ T cells from PBMCs. Receptors originate from a human donor with multiple sclerosis. Each CDR3 is given with its conserved first and last residue. The D gene is left open where the match is weak. Size tells how often a clone was seen (once, few, many) or the class of an expanded clone, and some rows leave it out.

d_call	v_call	clone_size	j_call	cdr3_aa	cdr3_nt
.	TRBV18	.	TRBJ1-2	CASSPGRTPRPYGYTF	TGTGCCAGCTCACCAGGCAGGACCCCTCGGCCTTATGGCTACACCTTC
.	TRBV29-1	.	TRBJ1-3	CSVEWTVGNTIYF	TGCAGCGTTGAGTGGACAGTCGGAAACACCATATATTTT
.	TRBV15	.	TRBJ1-3	CATSRDPSFSGNTIYF	TGTGCCACCAGCAGAGATCCTAGCTTCTCTGGAAACACCATATATTTT
TRBD1	TRBV7-2	.	TRBJ1-6	CASSLSGTANSPLHF	TGTGCCAGCAGCTTATCGGGGACAGCCAATTCACCCCTCCACTTT
.	TRBV11-2	.	TRBJ1-2	CASSLDRAPYGYTF	TGTGCCAGCAGCTTAGACAGGGCCCCCTATGGCTACACCTTC
TRBD2	TRBV12-3/TRBV12-4	.	TRBJ2-1	CASSSPKTSGYNEQFF	TGTGCCAGCAGTTCTCCCAAGACTAGCGGATACAATGAGCAGTTCTTC
.	TRBV20-1	once	TRBJ2-2	CSARSGGGGTGELFF	TGCAGTGCCCGCTCGGGTGGGGGTGGAACCGGGGAGCTGTTTTTT
.	TRBV30	.	TRBJ1-1	CAWDRWDTEAFF	TGTGCCTGGGACAGATGGGACACTGAAGCTTTCTTT
TRBD2	TRBV3-1	once	TRBJ2-2	CASSQVLGVAGGTGELFF	TGTGCCAGCAGCCAAGTACTCGGGGTAGCGGGAGGGACCGGGGAGCTGTTTTTT
.	TRBV30	.	TRBJ1-3	CAWSKGPGNTIYF	TGTGCCTGGAGTAAGGGTCCAGGAAACACCATATATTTT
.	TRBV29-1	.	TRBJ1-2	CSVEVQVQGSGGYTF	TGCAGCGTTGAAGTGCAGGTTCAGGGATCCGGTGGCTACACCTTC
.	TRBV6-5	.	TRBJ1-2	CASSYSDWQGSYGYTF	TGTGCCAGCAGTTACTCGGATTGGCAGGGCTCCTATGGCTACACCTTC
.	TRBV3-1	.	TRBJ2-2	CASSQWGQGSTGELFF	TGTGCCAGCAGCCAATGGGGTCAGGGGTCCACCGGGGAGCTGTTTTTT
.	TRBV20-1	.	TRBJ2-7	CSANRPGDASYEQYF	TGCAGTGCTAATCGACCGGGGGACGCATCCTACGAGCAGTACTTC
TRBD2	TRBV20-1	.	TRBJ2-5	CSALSGLAGETQYF	TGCAGTGCTCTCAGCGGACTAGCGGGAGAGACCCAGTACTTC
TRBD2	TRBV11-2	.	TRBJ2-1	CASSSLTSGRLYEQFF	TGTGCCAGCAGCTCTCTGACTAGCGGGAGGTTGTATGAGCAGTTCTTC
.	TRBV5-1	.	TRBJ2-1	CASSSLSVAVYNEQFF	TGCGCCAGCAGCTCCCTCTCCGTAGCGGTCTACAATGAGCAGTTCTTC
TRBD1	TRBV3-1	.	TRBJ2-1	CASSQEGGISSYNEQFF	TGTGCCAGCAGCCAAGAAGGGGGCATTAGCTCCTACAATGAGCAGTTCTTC